This entry is about one TCR beta chain. Its antigen is not known. Donors were systemically healthy Caucasian individuals from Russia aged 6 to 90 years. These data come from a study of blood T cells in healthy people across ages. Study-level points and caveats: While age rose, TCR beta diversity per million T cells dropped in a roughly linear way. The study found more naive CD4+ cells and higher diversity in long-lived than aged donors.

Combining a sample-barcoded 5' primer with a J-beta primer mix, a second PCR ran for 7 to 11 cycles. Every cDNA molecule bore a tag from a template-switch adaptor containing 12 random nucleotides. TCRdb itself ran the 5' RACE reads through MiXCR, one entry per CDR3 protein. The sample holds about 770,000 distinct CDR3 sequences, 40% to 50% seen once. Sequencing input: blood. This TCR derives from a man in his sixties in good health.

CDR3: CASMAGGGETQYF. In DNA, the CDR3 is TGTGCCAGCATGGCGGGGGGGGGAGAGACCCAGTACTTC. The chain combines TRBV6-5 with TRBJ2-4; 9 bases agree with TRBD2. The J call is doubtful: the DNA matches TRBJ2-5 better. Germline CDR1 is MNHEY and CDR2 is SVGAGI. The CDR3 totals 13 residues.